One TCR beta chain is described in this entry. It has no known antigen specificity. Each CD8+ T cell subset was flow-sorted in triplicate, with under 350,000 cells per subset placed directly into RLT lysis buffer. To exclude memory contaminants, naive CD8+ T cells were stringently defined as CD45RO-CCR7+CD27+CD95-. Using standard density gradient centrifugation, peripheral blood mononuclear cells were isolated from buffy coats. Naive CXCR3-negative and CXCR3-positive CD8+ T cells were flow-sorted on a FACSAria III. An RNeasy Mini Kit was used to extract total RNA from the sorted cells. Sequenced on a NextSeq 550. The Human TCR Profiling Kit (MiLaboratory) was used to make UMI-labeled 5' RACE TRB cDNA libraries. cDNA synthesis used the entire amount of extracted RNA, and PCR amplification then used the entire amount of cDNA produced. The libraries were made side by side, with each library going through the same number of PCR cycles. Regarding the original processing steps: About 50,000 +/- 10,000 unique UMI-labeled TRB cDNA molecules per library were extracted with MIGEC and MiXCR, with at least two reads per UMI required. On average, roughly 40,000 +/- 10,000 functional in-frame TRB CDR3 nucleotide clonotypes lacking stop codons were found per library. After downsampling to 5000 UMI-labeled TRB molecules per sample, diversity metrics such as normalized Shannon-Wiener and Chao1 were calculated in VDJtools. Clonotype-size-weighted physicochemical properties of the central five CDR3 residues (interaction energy, strength, volume and Kidera factor 4) were computed in VDJtools. TCRdb reprocessed the reads, reporting each CDR3 protein sequence once and no DNA. For this entry, the V and J calls and clone size follow TCRdb and not the study's own pipeline. In this sample's table one finds over 70,000 distinct CDR3 sequences. Of the sample, approximately 1.1% falls within the top ten clones.

CDR1 and CDR2 are read off the germline V gene as SGHDN and FVKESK. Inclusive of the bounding cysteine and phenylalanine, the CDR3 is 14 residues long. No DNA sequence was recorded. This specimen belongs to a study of CXCR3-negative and CXCR3-positive naive CD8 T cells (dated by TCRdb to between 2017 and 2020). A note on the overall study: In total, about 135 million TRB reads were obtained, or roughly 1.5 +/- 0.3 million reads per library. TRBV-TRBJ cluster analysis included naive subsets from roughly 5 donors and memory cells from 3 donors. Diversity and physicochemical repertoire analyses covered about a dozen donors pooled from two independent experiments. Overall study outcomes, separate from this receptor: Because CXCR3 expression was partially decreased after cryopreservation, freshly isolated PBMCs were used for most assays. Within the same donor, TRBV-TRBJ usage looked similar between naive CXCR3-negative and CXCR3-positive cells, but memory cells had distinct patterns. Because surface CD5, which is linked to self-reactivity in mice, was comparable between the naive subsets, TCR interaction strength was also inferred from TRB CDR3 physicochemical properties. Compared with CXCR3-negative naive cells, CXCR3-positive naive cells had TRB CDR3s with higher hydrophobicity (lower Kidera factor 4), lower energy, and higher strength and volume indices. Both naive subsets had comparably high repertoire diversity, while memory CD8+ T cells had much lower repertoire diversity.

Sequenced material: naive CXCR3- CD8+ T cells from blood. The cell subset or site label, read with the paper, signifies: CD45RO-CCR7+CD27+CD95- naive CD8+ T cells lacking CXCR3 (TNR3-). The chain couples TRBV14 to TRBJ2-1. The clonotype was recovered from a human donor in good health. Some clones in this sample may be carry-over from other donors' samples. The CDR3 has the sequence CASSRGGPYNEQFF.